This T cell receptor beta chain was documented in a study of T cell responses to AZD1222 COVID-19 vaccine. Clones were read by immunoSEQ multiplex PCR, and TCRdb kept only the in-frame ones, dropping some. The sample shows about 130,000 clones, 87% of them seen only once. Study-wide findings and caveats: White British people made up most donors, females outnumbered males, and clonal diversity was possibly underestimated. Following two doses of AZD1222, Spike-specific TCR breadth and depth rose. Seropositive status at baseline applied to only six AZD1222 recipients.

The CDR3 runs 15 residues. The V and J ends lost 4 bases and 4 bases respectively, with 14 bases between them. Germline values: CDR1 MNHEY, CDR2 SVGEGT. Regarding this clone: Its target is unknown.

The J gene is TRBJ2-1, the V gene TRBV6-2 or TRBV6-3; D perhaps matches TRBD1 (5 bases). The source of this sequence is an adult in good health. Material: peripheral blood, obtained on day 0 of AZD1222 vaccination. The CDR3 coding sequence is TGTGCCAGCAGTTGGCGACAGCTTAAGTACAATGAGCAGTTCTTC. It is translated as CASSWRQLKYNEQFF.